This T cell receptor beta chain was sequenced in a study of OX40 agonist ivuxolimab in advanced cancers. Study-level information: Enrolled patients in dose escalation had cancers that were hepatocellular carcinoma, melanoma, renal cell or head and neck cancer. Of the participants, around 43% had some prior anti-PD-1, anti-PD-L1 or anti-CTLA-4 therapy, which was allowed.

Germline V gene data show CDR1 as KGHSH and CDR2 as LQKENI. Trimming shortened V by 5 bases and J by 6 bases, and 11 bases separated the two germline ends. The CDR3 is 13 amino acids. Profiled with immunoSEQ multiplex PCR; TCRdb holds only in-frame clones, not every one. The sample records about 49,000 clones, 79% being singletons. Blood sampling was done at baseline, cycle 4 day 1, and cycle 7 day 1. About this clone itself: Its antigen is undetermined.

Broader study findings: Averaged across samples, CD8+ T cells carried more expanded clones than CD4+ did.

The material sequenced was CD4+ or CD8+ T cells sorted from blood, taken in a trial of the OX40 agonist ivuxolimab. The source of this sequence is an adult with an advanced solid tumor such as melanoma, head and neck, liver or kidney cancer. This rearrangement joins TRBV18 to TRBJ2-1; D might be TRBD2 (5 bases). The CDR3: CASSSLGVNEQFF. CDR3 nucleotides: TGTGCCAGCTCATCTCTGGGAGTCAATGAGCAGTTCTTC.